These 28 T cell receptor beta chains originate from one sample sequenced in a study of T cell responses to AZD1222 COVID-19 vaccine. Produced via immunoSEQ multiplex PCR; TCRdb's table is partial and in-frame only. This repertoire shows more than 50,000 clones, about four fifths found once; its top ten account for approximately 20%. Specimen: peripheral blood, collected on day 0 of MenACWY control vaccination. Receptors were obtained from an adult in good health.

CDR3 coding DNA: TGTGCCAGCAGTGAAGGCAGTTCTTACAATGAGCAGTTCTTC. Translating it yields CASSEGSSYNEQFF. The chain is built from TRBV25-1 and TRBJ2-1, with D hard to call. This CDR3 has 14 amino acids. V dropped 2 bases and J dropped 4 bases, with 9 bases sitting between them. Germline CDR1 reads MGHDK; CDR2 reads SYGVNS.

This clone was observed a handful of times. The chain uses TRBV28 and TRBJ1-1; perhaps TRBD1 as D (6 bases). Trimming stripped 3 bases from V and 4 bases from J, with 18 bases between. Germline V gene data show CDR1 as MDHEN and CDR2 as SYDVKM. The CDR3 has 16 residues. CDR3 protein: CASSFRGRGEGTEAFF. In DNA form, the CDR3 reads TGTGCCAGCAGTTTTAGGGGCAGGGGCGAGGGCACTGAAGCTTTCTTT.

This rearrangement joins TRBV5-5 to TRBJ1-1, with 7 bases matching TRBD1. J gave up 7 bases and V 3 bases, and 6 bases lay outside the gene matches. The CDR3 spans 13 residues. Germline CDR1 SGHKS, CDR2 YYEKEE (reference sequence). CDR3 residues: CASSSGQTVEAFF. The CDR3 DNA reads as TGTGCCAGCAGCTCGGGACAGACAGTTGAAGCTTTCTTT.

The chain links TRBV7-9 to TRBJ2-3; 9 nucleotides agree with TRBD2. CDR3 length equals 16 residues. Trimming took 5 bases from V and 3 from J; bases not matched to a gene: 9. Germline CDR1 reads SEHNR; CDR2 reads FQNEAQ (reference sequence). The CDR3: CASSQRAGGPTDTQYF. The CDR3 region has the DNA TGTGCCAGCAGCCAACGGGCGGGGGGGCCTACAGATACGCAGTATTTT.

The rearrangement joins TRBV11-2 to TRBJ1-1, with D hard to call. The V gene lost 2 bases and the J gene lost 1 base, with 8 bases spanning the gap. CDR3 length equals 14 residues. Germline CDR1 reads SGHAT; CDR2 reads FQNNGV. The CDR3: CASSLFPRNTEAFF. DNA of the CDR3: TGTGCCAGCAGCTTATTCCCTAGGAACACTGAAGCTTTCTTT.

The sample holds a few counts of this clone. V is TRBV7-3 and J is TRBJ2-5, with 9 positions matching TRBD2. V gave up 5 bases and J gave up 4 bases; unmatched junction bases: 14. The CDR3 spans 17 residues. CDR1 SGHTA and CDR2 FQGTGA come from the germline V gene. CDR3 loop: CASSPWWREGDGETQYF. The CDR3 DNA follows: TGTGCCAGCAGCCCATGGTGGCGGGAGGGGGATGGAGAGACCCAGTACTTC.

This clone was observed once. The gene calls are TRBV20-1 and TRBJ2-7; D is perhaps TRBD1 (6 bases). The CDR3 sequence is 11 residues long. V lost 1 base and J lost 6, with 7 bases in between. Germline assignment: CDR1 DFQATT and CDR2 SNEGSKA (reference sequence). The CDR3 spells CSARVGAEQYF. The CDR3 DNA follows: TGCAGTGCTAGAGTGGGGGCCGAGCAGTACTTC.

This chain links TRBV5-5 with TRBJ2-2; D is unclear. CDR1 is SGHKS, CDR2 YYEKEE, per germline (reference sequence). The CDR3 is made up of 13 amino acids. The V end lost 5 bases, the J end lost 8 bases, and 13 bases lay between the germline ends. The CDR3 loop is CASSVDPPGELFF. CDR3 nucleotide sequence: TGTGCCAGCAGTGTAGATCCCCCGGGGGAGCTGTTTTTT.

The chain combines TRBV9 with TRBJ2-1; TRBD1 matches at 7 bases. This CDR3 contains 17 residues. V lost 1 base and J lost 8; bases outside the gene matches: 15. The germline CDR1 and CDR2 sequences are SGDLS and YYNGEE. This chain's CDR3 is CASSVQAGTAPWDEQFF. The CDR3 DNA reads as TGTGCCAGCAGCGTACAAGCCGGGACAGCACCGTGGGATGAGCAGTTCTTC.

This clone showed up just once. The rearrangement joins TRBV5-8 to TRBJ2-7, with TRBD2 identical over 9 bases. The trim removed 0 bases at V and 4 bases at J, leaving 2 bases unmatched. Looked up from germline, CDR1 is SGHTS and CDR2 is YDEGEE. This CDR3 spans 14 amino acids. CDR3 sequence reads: CASSLGTSVYEQYF. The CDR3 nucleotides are TGTGCCAGCAGCTTGGGGACTAGCGTGTACGAGCAGTACTTC. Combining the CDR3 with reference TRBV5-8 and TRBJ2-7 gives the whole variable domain EAGVTQSPTHLIKTRGQQATLRCSPISGHTSVYWYQQALGLGLQFLLWYDEGEERNRGNFPPRFSGRQFPNYSSELNVNALELEDSALYLCASSLGTSVYEQYFGPGTRLTVT.

CDR3: CASSINGGQFTEAFF. Written as DNA, the CDR3 is TGTGCCAGCAGCATCAATGGGGGACAGTTCACTGAAGCTTTCTTT. V gene TRBV2 combines with J gene TRBJ1-1, with 7 bases fitting TRBD1. V gave up 6 bases and J gave up 4 bases; unmatched junction bases: 11. The CDR3 has 15 amino acids. CDR1 is SNHLY and CDR2 is FYNNEI in the germline V gene. The full variable domain, with the rest looked up from reference TRBV2 and TRBJ1-1, is EPEVTQTPSHQVTQMGQEVILRCVPISNHLYFYWYRQILGQKVEFLVSFYNNEISEKSEIFDDQFSVERPDGSNFTLKIRSTKLEDSAMYFCASSINGGQFTEAFFGQGTRLTVV.

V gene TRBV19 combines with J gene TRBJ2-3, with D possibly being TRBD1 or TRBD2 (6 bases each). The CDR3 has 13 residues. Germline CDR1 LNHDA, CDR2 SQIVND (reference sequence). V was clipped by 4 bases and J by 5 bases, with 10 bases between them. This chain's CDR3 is CASSTGAGDTQYF. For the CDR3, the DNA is TGTGCCAGTAGTACGGGGGCGGGAGATACGCAGTATTTT. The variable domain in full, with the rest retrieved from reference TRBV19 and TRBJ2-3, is DGGITQSPKYLFRKEGQNVTLSCEQNLNHDAMYWYRQDPGQGLRLIYYSQIVNDFQKGDIAEGYSVSREKKESFPLTVTSAQKNPTAFYLCASSTGAGDTQYFGPGTRLTVL.

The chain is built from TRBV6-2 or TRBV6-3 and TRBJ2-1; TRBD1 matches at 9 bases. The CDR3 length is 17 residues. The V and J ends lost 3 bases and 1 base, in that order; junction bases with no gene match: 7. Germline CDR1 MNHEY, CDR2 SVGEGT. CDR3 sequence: CASSYSPDRGSYNEQFF. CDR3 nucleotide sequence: TGTGCCAGCAGTTATAGCCCGGACAGGGGATCCTACAATGAGCAGTTCTTC.

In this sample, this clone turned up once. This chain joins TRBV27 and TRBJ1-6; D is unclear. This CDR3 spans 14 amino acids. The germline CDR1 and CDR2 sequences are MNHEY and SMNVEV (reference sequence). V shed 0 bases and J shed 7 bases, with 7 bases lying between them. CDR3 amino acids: CASSLSTRNSPLHF. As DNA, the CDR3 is TGTGCCAGCAGTTTATCGACCCGGAATTCACCCCTCCACTTT.

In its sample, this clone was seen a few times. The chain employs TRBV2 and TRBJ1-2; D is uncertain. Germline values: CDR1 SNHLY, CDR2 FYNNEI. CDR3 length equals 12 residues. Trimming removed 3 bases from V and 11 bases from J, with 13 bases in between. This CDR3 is CASSDPARLYTF. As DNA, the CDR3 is TGTGCCAGCAGTGATCCCGCTCGGTTATACACCTTC.

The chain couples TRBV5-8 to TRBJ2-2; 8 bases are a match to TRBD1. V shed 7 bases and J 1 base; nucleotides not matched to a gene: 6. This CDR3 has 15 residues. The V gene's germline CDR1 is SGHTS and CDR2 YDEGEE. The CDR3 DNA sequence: TGTGCCAGCGGAGTGGGACAGGAGAACACCGGGGAGCTGTTTTTT. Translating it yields CASGVGQENTGELFF.

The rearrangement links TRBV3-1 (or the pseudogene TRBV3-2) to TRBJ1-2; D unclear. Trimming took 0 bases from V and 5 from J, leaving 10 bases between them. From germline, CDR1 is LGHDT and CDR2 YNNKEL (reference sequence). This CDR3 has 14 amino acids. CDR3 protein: CASSQDPQVYGYTF. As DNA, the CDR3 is TGTGCCAGCAGCCAAGATCCGCAGGTTTATGGCTACACCTTC.

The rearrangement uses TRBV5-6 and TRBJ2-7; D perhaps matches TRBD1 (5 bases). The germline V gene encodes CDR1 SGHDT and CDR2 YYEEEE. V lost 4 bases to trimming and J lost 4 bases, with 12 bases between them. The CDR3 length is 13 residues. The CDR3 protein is CASSMTVSYEQYF. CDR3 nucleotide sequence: TGTGCCAGCAGCATGACAGTAAGTTACGAGCAGTACTTC.

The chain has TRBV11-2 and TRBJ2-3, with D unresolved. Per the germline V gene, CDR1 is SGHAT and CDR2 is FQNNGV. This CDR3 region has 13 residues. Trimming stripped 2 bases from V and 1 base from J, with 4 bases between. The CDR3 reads CASSLYGTDTQYF. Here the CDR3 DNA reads TGTGCCAGCAGCTTATACGGCACAGATACGCAGTATTTT.

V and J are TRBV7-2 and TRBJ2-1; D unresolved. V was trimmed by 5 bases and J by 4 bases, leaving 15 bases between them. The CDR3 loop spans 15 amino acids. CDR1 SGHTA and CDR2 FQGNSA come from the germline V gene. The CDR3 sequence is CASSPARHQYNEQFF. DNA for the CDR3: TGTGCCAGCAGCCCCGCAAGACACCAATACAATGAGCAGTTCTTC.

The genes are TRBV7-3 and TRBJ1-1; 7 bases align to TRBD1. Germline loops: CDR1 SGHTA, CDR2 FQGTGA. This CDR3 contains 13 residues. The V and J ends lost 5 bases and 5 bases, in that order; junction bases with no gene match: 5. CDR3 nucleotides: TGTGCCAGCAGCAGGGGGCTGGGGACTGAAGCTTTCTTT. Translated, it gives CASSRGLGTEAFF.

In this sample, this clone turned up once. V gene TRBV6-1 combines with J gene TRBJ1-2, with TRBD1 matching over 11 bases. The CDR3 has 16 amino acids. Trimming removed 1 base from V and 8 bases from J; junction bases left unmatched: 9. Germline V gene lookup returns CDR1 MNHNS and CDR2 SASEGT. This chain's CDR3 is CASSEGGDRGRKGYTF. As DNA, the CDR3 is TGTGCCAGCAGTGAAGGGGGGGACAGGGGGAGGAAGGGCTACACCTTC.

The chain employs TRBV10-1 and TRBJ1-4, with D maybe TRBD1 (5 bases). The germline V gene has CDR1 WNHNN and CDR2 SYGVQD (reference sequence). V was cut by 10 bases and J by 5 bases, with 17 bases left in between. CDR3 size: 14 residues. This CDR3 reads CAIFQGRLNEKLFF. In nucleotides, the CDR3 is TGCGCCATCTTCCAGGGACGGCTCAATGAAAAACTGTTTTTT.

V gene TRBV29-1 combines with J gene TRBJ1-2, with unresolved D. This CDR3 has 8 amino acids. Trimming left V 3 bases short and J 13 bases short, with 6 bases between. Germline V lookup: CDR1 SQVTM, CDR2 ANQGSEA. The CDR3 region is CSVEDSTF. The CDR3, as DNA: TGCAGCGTTGAGGATAGCACCTTC. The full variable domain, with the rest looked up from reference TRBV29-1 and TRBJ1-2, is SAVISQKPSRDICQRGTSLTIQCQVDSQVTMMFWYRQQPGQSLTLIATANQGSEATYESGFVIDKFPISRPNLTFSTLTVSNMSPEDSSIYLCSVEDSTFGSGTRLTVV.

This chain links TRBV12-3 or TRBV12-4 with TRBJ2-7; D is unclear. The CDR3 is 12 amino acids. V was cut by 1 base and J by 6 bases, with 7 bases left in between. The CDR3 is CASSLVRGEQYF. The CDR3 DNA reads TGTGCCAGCAGTTTAGTCCGTGGCGAGCAGTACTTC.

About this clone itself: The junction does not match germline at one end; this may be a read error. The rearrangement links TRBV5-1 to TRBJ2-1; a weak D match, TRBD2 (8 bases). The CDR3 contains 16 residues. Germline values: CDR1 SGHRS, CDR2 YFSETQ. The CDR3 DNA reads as TGCGCCAGCAGCTTGGAGGGGGCTAGCGGGTACAGTGAGCAGTTCTTC. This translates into CASSLEGASGYSEQFF.

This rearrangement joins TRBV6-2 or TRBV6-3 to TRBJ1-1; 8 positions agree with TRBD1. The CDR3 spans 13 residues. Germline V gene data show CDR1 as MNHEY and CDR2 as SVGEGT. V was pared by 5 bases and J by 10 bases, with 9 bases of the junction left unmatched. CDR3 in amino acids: CASSTTGGWGAFF. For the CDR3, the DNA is TGTGCCAGCAGTACAACAGGGGGGTGGGGAGCTTTCTTT.

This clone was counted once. This chain's CDR3 is CASSSRLAGGNEQFF. The DNA for the CDR3 is TGTGCCAGCAGCTCCCGACTAGCGGGAGGGAATGAGCAGTTCTTC. J is TRBJ2-1 and V is TRBV11-2, with 14 bases fitting TRBD2. This CDR3 is 15 amino acids long. From germline, CDR1 is SGHAT and CDR2 FQNNGV. The J segment lost 7 bases and the V segment lost 4 bases, leaving 3 bases of the junction unmatched.